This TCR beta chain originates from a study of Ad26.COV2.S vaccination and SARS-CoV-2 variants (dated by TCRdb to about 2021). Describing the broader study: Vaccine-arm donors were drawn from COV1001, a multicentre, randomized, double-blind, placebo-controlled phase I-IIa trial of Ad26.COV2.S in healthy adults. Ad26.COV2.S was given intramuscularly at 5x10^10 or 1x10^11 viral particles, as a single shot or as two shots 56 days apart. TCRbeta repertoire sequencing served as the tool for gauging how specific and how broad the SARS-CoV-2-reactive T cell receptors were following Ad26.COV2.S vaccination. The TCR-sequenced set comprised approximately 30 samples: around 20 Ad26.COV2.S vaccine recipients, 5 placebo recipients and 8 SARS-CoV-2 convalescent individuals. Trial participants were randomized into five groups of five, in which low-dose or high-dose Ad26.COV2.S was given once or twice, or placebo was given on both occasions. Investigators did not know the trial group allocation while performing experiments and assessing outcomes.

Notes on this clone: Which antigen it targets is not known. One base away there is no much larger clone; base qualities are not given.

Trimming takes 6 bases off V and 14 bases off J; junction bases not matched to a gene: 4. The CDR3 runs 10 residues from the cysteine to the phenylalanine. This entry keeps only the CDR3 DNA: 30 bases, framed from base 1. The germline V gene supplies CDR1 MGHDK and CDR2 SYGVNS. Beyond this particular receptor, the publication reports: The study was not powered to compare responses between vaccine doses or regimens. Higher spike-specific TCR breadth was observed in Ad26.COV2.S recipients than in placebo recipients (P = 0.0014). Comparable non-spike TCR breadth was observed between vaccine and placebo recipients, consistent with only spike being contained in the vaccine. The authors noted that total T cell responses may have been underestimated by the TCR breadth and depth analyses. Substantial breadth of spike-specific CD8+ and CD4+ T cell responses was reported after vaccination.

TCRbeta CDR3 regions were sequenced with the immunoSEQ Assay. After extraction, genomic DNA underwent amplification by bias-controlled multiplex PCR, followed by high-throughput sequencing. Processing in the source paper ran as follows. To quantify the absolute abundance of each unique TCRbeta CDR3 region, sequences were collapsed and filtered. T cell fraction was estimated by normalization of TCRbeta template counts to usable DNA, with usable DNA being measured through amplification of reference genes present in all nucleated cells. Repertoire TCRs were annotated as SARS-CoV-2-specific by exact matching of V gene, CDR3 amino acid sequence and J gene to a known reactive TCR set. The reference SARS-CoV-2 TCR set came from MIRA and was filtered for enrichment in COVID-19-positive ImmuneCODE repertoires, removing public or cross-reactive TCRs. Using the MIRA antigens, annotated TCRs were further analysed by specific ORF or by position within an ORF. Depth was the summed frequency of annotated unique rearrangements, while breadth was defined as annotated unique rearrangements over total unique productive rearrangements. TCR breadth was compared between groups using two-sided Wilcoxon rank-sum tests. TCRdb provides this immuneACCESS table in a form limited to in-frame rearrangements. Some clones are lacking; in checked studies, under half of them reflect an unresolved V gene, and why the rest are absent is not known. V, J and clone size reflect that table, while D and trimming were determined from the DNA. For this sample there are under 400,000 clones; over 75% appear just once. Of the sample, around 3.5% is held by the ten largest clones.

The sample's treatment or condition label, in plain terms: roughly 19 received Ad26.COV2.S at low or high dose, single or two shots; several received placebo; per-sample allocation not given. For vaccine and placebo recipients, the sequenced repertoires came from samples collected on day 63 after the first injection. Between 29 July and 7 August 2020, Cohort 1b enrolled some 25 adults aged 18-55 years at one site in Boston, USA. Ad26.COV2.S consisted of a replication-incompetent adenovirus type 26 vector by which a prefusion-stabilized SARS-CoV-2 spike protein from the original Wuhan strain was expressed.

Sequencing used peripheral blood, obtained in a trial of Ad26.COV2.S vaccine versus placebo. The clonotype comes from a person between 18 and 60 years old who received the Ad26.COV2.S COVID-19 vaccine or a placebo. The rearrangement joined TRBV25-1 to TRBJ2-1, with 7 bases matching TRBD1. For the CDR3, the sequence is CASRGQYKFF. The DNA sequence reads TGTGCCAGCAGGGGACAGTACAAGTTCTTC.